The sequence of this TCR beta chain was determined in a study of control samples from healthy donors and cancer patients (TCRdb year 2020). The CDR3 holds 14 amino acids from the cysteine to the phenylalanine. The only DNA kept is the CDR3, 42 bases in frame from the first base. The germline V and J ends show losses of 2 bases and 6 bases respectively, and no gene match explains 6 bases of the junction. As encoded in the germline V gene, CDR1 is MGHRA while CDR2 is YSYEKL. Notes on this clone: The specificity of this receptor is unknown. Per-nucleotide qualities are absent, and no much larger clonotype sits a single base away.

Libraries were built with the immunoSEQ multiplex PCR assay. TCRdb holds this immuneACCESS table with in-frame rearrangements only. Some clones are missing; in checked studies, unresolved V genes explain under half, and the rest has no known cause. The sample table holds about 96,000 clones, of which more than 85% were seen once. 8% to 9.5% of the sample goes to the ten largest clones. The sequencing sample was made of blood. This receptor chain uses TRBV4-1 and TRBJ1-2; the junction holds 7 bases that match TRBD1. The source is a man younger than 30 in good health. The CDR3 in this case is CASSQTGTAHGYTF. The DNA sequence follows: TGCGCCAGCAGCCAAACCGGGACAGCGCATGGCTACACCTTC.